Listed below are T cell receptor beta chains from one sample, sequenced in a study of beta chain features in type 1 diabetes. Data came from immunoSEQ multiplex PCR; TCRdb stores just in-frame clones and leaves some out. The sample carries approximately 250,000 clones, around an eighth recorded once. The sequenced material came from naive CD4+ T cells from blood. The source is a woman aged 35 to 49 in good health. Each CDR3 is given with its conserved first and last residue. The D gene is left open where the match is weak. Clone size is given for some rows only: seen once, a few or many times, or a class if the clone is expanded.

v_call: TRBV5-1; clone_size: -; j_call: TRBJ2-1; d_call: TRBD2; cdr3_nt: TGCGCCAGCAGCCCCGGGACTAGCGGGGTTTCCGGTGAGCAGTTCTTC; cdr3_aa: CASSPGTSGVSGEQFF
v_call: TRBV25-1; clone_size: -; j_call: TRBJ2-6; d_call: TRBD1; cdr3_nt: TGTGCCAGCCTCGCCCGGGACAGGGTATACTCTGGGGCCAACGTCCTGACTTTC; cdr3_aa: CASLARDRVYSGANVLTF
v_call: TRBV7-2; clone_size: few; j_call: TRBJ2-7; d_call: -; cdr3_nt: TGTGCCAGCAGCTCTCGGGGCGAGCAGTACTTC; cdr3_aa: CASSSRGEQYF
v_call: TRBV4-1; clone_size: few; j_call: TRBJ2-7; d_call: -; cdr3_nt: TGCGCCAGCAGCGTTCCTCAGGGGCCCCCGAACGAGCAGTACTTC; cdr3_aa: CASSVPQGPPNEQYF
v_call: TRBV6-4; clone_size: -; j_call: TRBJ2-3; d_call: TRBD2; cdr3_nt: TGTGCCAGCAGGGGGACTAGCGGCACAGATACGCAGTATTTT; cdr3_aa: CASRGTSGTDTQYF
v_call: TRBV5-8; clone_size: -; j_call: TRBJ1-1; d_call: -; cdr3_nt: TGTGCCAGCAGGAGACGGGGATCTAGCACTGAAGCTTTCTTT; cdr3_aa: CASRRRGSSTEAFF
v_call: TRBV5-1; clone_size: few; j_call: TRBJ2-3; d_call: -; cdr3_nt: TGCGCCAGCAGCTCGAGTCCGGAGAGCACAGATACGCAGTATTTT; cdr3_aa: CASSSSPESTDTQYF
v_call: TRBV14; clone_size: few; j_call: TRBJ1-6; d_call: TRBD1; cdr3_nt: TGTGCCAGCAGCCAAGGGGGCCGAGGGGGCGGTTCACCCCTCCACTTT; cdr3_aa: CASSQGGRGGGSPLHF
v_call: TRBV19; clone_size: -; j_call: TRBJ2-7; d_call: -; cdr3_nt: TGTGCCAGTAGTATAGGGCAGGGCAGCTCCTACGAGCAGTACTTC; cdr3_aa: CASSIGQGSSYEQYF
v_call: TRBV6-5; clone_size: -; j_call: TRBJ2-5; d_call: TRBD2; cdr3_nt: TGTGCCAGCAGTTACGGACGGGCGGGGGGACAAGAGACCCAGTACTTC; cdr3_aa: CASSYGRAGGQETQYF
v_call: TRBV2; clone_size: -; j_call: TRBJ2-5; d_call: -; cdr3_nt: TGTGCCAGCAGTACGGGGATAGAGACCCAGTACTTC; cdr3_aa: CASSTGIETQYF
v_call: TRBV19; clone_size: few; j_call: TRBJ2-5; d_call: TRBD1; cdr3_nt: TGTGCCAGTAGTAAAGGGCCGGGACAGGGAGGAGAGACCCAGTACTTC; cdr3_aa: CASSKGPGQGGETQYF
v_call: TRBV19; clone_size: few; j_call: TRBJ1-2; d_call: TRBD1; cdr3_nt: TGTGCCAGTATCAGGACAGGAGGCTATGGCTACACCTTC; cdr3_aa: CASIRTGGYGYTF
v_call: TRBV28; clone_size: -; j_call: TRBJ2-5; d_call: -; cdr3_nt: TGTGCCAGCAAAGGACTCCAAGAGACCCAGTACTTC; cdr3_aa: CASKGLQETQYF
v_call: TRBV5-1; clone_size: -; j_call: TRBJ1-6; d_call: TRBD1; cdr3_nt: TGCGCCAGCAGCTCTAACAGGGGAAATTCACCCCTCCACTTT; cdr3_aa: CASSSNRGNSPLHF
v_call: TRBV19; clone_size: -; j_call: TRBJ1-2; d_call: -; cdr3_nt: TGTGCCAGCAAGACTTACAGGGATCTTAACTATGGCTACACCTTC; cdr3_aa: CASKTYRDLNYGYTF
v_call: TRBV10-3; clone_size: few; j_call: TRBJ1-2; d_call: TRBD1; cdr3_nt: TGTGCCATCAGTGAAACTAGAGACAGGGGGCCTGTTGGCTACACCTTC; cdr3_aa: CAISETRDRGPVGYTF
v_call: TRBV7-2; clone_size: few; j_call: TRBJ1-2; d_call: -; cdr3_nt: TGTGCCAGCAGCTTAGCGGGACAATACTATGGCTACACCTTC; cdr3_aa: CASSLAGQYYGYTF
v_call: TRBV27; clone_size: few; j_call: TRBJ1-5; d_call: -; cdr3_nt: TGTGCCACCTCAAGACAGCATAGCAATCAGCCCCAGCATTTT; cdr3_aa: CATSRQHSNQPQHF
v_call: TRBV9; clone_size: few; j_call: TRBJ1-6; d_call: TRBD1; cdr3_nt: TGTGCCAGCAGCGCCCCAGGGGGCCTGAATTCACCCCTCCACTTT; cdr3_aa: CASSAPGGLNSPLHF
v_call: TRBV2; clone_size: -; j_call: TRBJ1-2; d_call: TRBD1; cdr3_nt: TGTGCCATCCACAGGGGCCTAAGGCATGGCTACACCTTC; cdr3_aa: CAIHRGLRHGYTF
v_call: TRBV28; clone_size: few; j_call: TRBJ2-1; d_call: TRBD2; cdr3_nt: TGTGCCAGCAGTTCGGCGGGGGGCCCGTACAATGAGCAGTTCTTC; cdr3_aa: CASSSAGGPYNEQFF
v_call: TRBV10-3; clone_size: -; j_call: TRBJ2-7; d_call: TRBD2; cdr3_nt: TGTGCCATCAGTGGTAGGGACAACCCTAGCGGGGGCTCCTACGAGCAGTACTTC; cdr3_aa: CAISGRDNPSGGSYEQYF
v_call: TRBV9; clone_size: few; j_call: TRBJ2-1; d_call: TRBD2; cdr3_nt: TGTGCCAGCAGCGTAGATCCGGGGGGCAATGAGCAGTTCTTC; cdr3_aa: CASSVDPGGNEQFF
v_call: TRBV6-5; clone_size: -; j_call: TRBJ2-5; d_call: TRBD2; cdr3_nt: TGTGCCAGCAGTTACTGGCGGGGGGTCCAAGAGACCCAGTACTTC; cdr3_aa: CASSYWRGVQETQYF
v_call: TRBV29-1; clone_size: many; j_call: TRBJ2-5; d_call: TRBD2; cdr3_nt: TGCAGCGTTTCGGCCGGGACTAAGGAGACCCAGTACTTC; cdr3_aa: CSVSAGTKETQYF
v_call: TRBV6-1; clone_size: -; j_call: TRBJ2-1; d_call: -; cdr3_nt: TGTGCCAGCAACCCGTTTGGAGCCTACAATGAGCAGTTCTTC; cdr3_aa: CASNPFGAYNEQFF
v_call: TRBV4-3; clone_size: -; j_call: TRBJ1-5; d_call: TRBD1; cdr3_nt: TGCGCCAGCAGCTTGGATGGGACAGGTAATCAGCCCCAGCATTTT; cdr3_aa: CASSLDGTGNQPQHF
v_call: TRBV7-2; clone_size: few; j_call: TRBJ2-3; d_call: -; cdr3_nt: TGTGCCAGCAGCTTATTTTTAGGGGGCACAGATACGCAGTATTTT; cdr3_aa: CASSLFLGGTDTQYF
v_call: TRBV7-2; clone_size: few; j_call: TRBJ1-1; d_call: TRBD1; cdr3_nt: TGTGCCAGCAGCTCAGGACACAGGGGGAGGACTGAAGCTTTCTTT; cdr3_aa: CASSSGHRGRTEAFF
v_call: TRBV5-4; clone_size: few; j_call: TRBJ2-7; d_call: -; cdr3_nt: TGTGCCAGCAGCTTGGCTGGGGGCAGATACGAGCAGTACTTC; cdr3_aa: CASSLAGGRYEQYF
v_call: TRBV5-4; clone_size: few; j_call: TRBJ2-3; d_call: -; cdr3_nt: TGTGCCAGCAGTTGGGTGACTAGTTATAGGTCAGATACGCAGTATTTT; cdr3_aa: CASSWVTSYRSDTQYF
v_call: TRBV5-1; clone_size: -; j_call: TRBJ2-1; d_call: -; cdr3_nt: TGCGCCAGCAGCTGGCGTAAGTCTAGCTCCTACAATGAGCAGTTCTTC; cdr3_aa: CASSWRKSSSYNEQFF
v_call: TRBV5-1; clone_size: few; j_call: TRBJ1-2; d_call: TRBD1; cdr3_nt: TGCGCCAGCAGGTCCGGGACAGGGGGCTTTGGCTACACCTTC; cdr3_aa: CASRSGTGGFGYTF
v_call: TRBV9; clone_size: -; j_call: TRBJ1-2; d_call: TRBD1; cdr3_nt: TGTGCCAGCAGCGTAGGGACAGGGAAGGACTATGGCTACACCTTC; cdr3_aa: CASSVGTGKDYGYTF
v_call: TRBV6-5; clone_size: -; j_call: TRBJ2-7; d_call: TRBD2; cdr3_nt: TGTGCCAGCCAGGGACTAGCGAGGTCCTACGAGCAGTACTTC; cdr3_aa: CASQGLARSYEQYF
v_call: TRBV7-2; clone_size: many; j_call: TRBJ2-7; d_call: TRBD1; cdr3_nt: TGTGCCAGCAGCTTCCGACAGGGGTCCTACGAGCAGTACTTC; cdr3_aa: CASSFRQGSYEQYF
v_call: TRBV28; clone_size: -; j_call: TRBJ1-4; d_call: TRBD1; cdr3_nt: TGTGCCAGCAGTCCGCCGGGACAGGGAGGGGAAAAACTGTTTTTT; cdr3_aa: CASSPPGQGGEKLFF
v_call: TRBV12-5; clone_size: few; j_call: TRBJ1-2; d_call: -; cdr3_nt: TGTGCTAGTGGTTTGCGGACTCCATATGGCTACACCTTC; cdr3_aa: CASGLRTPYGYTF
v_call: TRBV7-9; clone_size: many; j_call: TRBJ2-6; d_call: TRBD1; cdr3_nt: TGTGCCAGCAGACGGACAGGGAGCTCTGGGGCCAACGTCCTGACTTTC; cdr3_aa: CASRRTGSSGANVLTF
v_call: TRBV14; clone_size: few; j_call: TRBJ2-3; d_call: TRBD1; cdr3_nt: TGTGCCAGCAGCCGGACAGGGGGTCGGACAGATACGCAGTATTTT; cdr3_aa: CASSRTGGRTDTQYF
v_call: TRBV7-2; clone_size: few; j_call: TRBJ2-1; d_call: TRBD1; cdr3_nt: TGTGCCAGCAAAGGGACAGGGGGCTTAGAGCAGTTCTTC; cdr3_aa: CASKGTGGLEQFF
v_call: TRBV10-3; clone_size: -; j_call: TRBJ2-1; d_call: TRBD2; cdr3_nt: TGTGCCATCAGTCAGCAAGGGACTAGCGGGGGGAATGAGCAGTTCTTC; cdr3_aa: CAISQQGTSGGNEQFF
v_call: TRBV7-2; clone_size: -; j_call: TRBJ2-5; d_call: TRBD1; cdr3_nt: TGTGCCAGCAGCCGGGACAGGGGGGAGACCCAGTACTTC; cdr3_aa: CASSRDRGETQYF
v_call: TRBV6-5; clone_size: -; j_call: TRBJ1-2; d_call: -; cdr3_nt: TGTGCCAGCAGTAGCGCGGCAGTCTATGGCTACACCTTC; cdr3_aa: CASSSAAVYGYTF
v_call: TRBV15; clone_size: many; j_call: TRBJ2-3; d_call: -; cdr3_nt: TGTGCCACCAGCGCGGGGGCGGGTCTAGACCACATGGGTACGCAGTATTTT; cdr3_aa: CATSAGAGLDHMGTQYF
v_call: TRBV14; clone_size: -; j_call: TRBJ2-3; d_call: TRBD1; cdr3_nt: TGTGCCAGCAGCCTGAATCTACCGGGACAGGGACTGAGGGGTACGCAGTATTTT; cdr3_aa: CASSLNLPGQGLRGTQYF
v_call: TRBV14; clone_size: few; j_call: TRBJ2-4; d_call: -; cdr3_nt: TGTGCCAGCAGCCAAGTTCGCGACAAAAACATTCAGTACTTC; cdr3_aa: CASSQVRDKNIQYF
v_call: TRBV5-1; clone_size: -; j_call: TRBJ1-1; d_call: TRBD1; cdr3_nt: TGCGCCAGCTCCGACAGGGCGAATGAAGCTTTCTTT; cdr3_aa: CASSDRANEAFF
v_call: TRBV18; clone_size: many; j_call: TRBJ1-1; d_call: -; cdr3_nt: TGTGCCAGCTCACCCGGGGAGAACACTGAAGCTTTCTTT; cdr3_aa: CASSPGENTEAFF
v_call: TRBV18; clone_size: few; j_call: TRBJ2-3; d_call: TRBD2; cdr3_nt: TGTGCCAGCTCACCCCGGACTAGCGGGGATACGGATACGCAGTATTTT; cdr3_aa: CASSPRTSGDTDTQYF
v_call: TRBV6-5; clone_size: few; j_call: TRBJ2-5; d_call: TRBD2; cdr3_nt: TGTGCCAGCACTTCTAGCGGGGGGGCTTGGGACCAGTACTTC; cdr3_aa: CASTSSGGAWDQYF
v_call: TRBV2; clone_size: -; j_call: TRBJ2-7; d_call: -; cdr3_nt: TGTGCCAGCACGCGGGGGCTAACCTACGAGCAGTACTTC; cdr3_aa: CASTRGLTYEQYF
v_call: TRBV18; clone_size: -; j_call: TRBJ2-7; d_call: -; cdr3_nt: TGTGCCAGCTCACCATCCCGGGGAACAGGGAGAGACTACGAGCAGTACTTC; cdr3_aa: CASSPSRGTGRDYEQYF
v_call: TRBV7-2; clone_size: -; j_call: TRBJ2-7; d_call: TRBD2; cdr3_nt: TGTGCCAGCAGCTTAGATCGGGGGGGAACCTACGAGCAGTACTTC; cdr3_aa: CASSLDRGGTYEQYF
v_call: TRBV5-1; clone_size: few; j_call: TRBJ2-7; d_call: -; cdr3_nt: TGCGCCAGCAGCTTGGGGGGCGGGACGGATACCTACGAGCAGTACTTC; cdr3_aa: CASSLGGGTDTYEQYF
v_call: TRBV7-9; clone_size: few; j_call: TRBJ2-7; d_call: TRBD1; cdr3_nt: TGTGCCAGCAGGACGGGACAGAAGGACGAGCAGTACTTC; cdr3_aa: CASRTGQKDEQYF